Shown below are 31 T cell receptor beta chains from a single sample sequenced in a study of T-cell memory formation after mild COVID-19. TCRdb passed the 5' RACE reads through MiXCR, listing each CDR3 protein once. This sample yields under 550,000 distinct CDR3 sequences, of which about 20% are seen a single time; 9% to 15% belongs to the top ten. Material: PBMCs or a T cell subset sorted from them (not recorded which). The receptors were sampled from an adult woman who had mild COVID-19 (a few samples of this study predate the infection). Cell type and time point are not known.

This chain uses TRBV6-5 with TRBJ1-1; no firm D call. V dropped 0 bases and J dropped 5 bases, with 16 bases sitting between them. The CDR3 consists of 16 residues. From germline, CDR1 is MNHEY and CDR2 SVGAGI. The CDR3 reads CASSYSNRLAATEAFF. The CDR3 bases are TGTGCCAGCAGTTACTCGAATAGGCTAGCGGCGACTGAAGCTTTCTTT.

This clonotype was seen a handful of times. The chain carries TRBV20-1 and TRBJ2-2; 9 nucleotides line up with TRBD1. In germline, CDR1 is DFQATT, CDR2 SNEGSKA (reference sequence). After removal of 1 base from V and 2 bases from J, the junction contained 5 bases not matched to a gene. The CDR3 is 16 amino acids. The CDR3 reads CSARGGTGSNTGELFF. The DNA of the CDR3 is TGCAGTGCTAGAGGGGGGACAGGGTCTAACACCGGGGAGCTGTTTTTT.

This clonotype was observed at least ten times. V is TRBV20-1 and J is TRBJ2-7, with TRBD1 matching 10 bases. The length of the CDR3 is 15 residues. CDR1 is DFQATT and CDR2 is SNEGSKA in the germline V gene (reference sequence). Trimming cost V 1 base and J 3 bases; bases outside gene matches: 6. CDR3 in amino acids: CSARVGQGGSYEQYF. Written as DNA, the CDR3 is TGCAGTGCTAGAGTAGGACAGGGGGGAAGCTACGAGCAGTACTTC.

This chain connects TRBV27 to TRBJ2-7; no reliable D call. Germline V CDR1 and CDR2: MNHEY, SMNVEV (reference sequence). Trimming cost V 6 bases and J 2 bases, with 14 bases left between them. This CDR3 has 14 amino acids. The CDR3 nucleotides are TGTGCCAGCAGGGATGGCCGAGGACCCTACGAGCAGTACTTC. As protein: CASRDGRGPYEQYF.

The chain links TRBV3-1 to TRBJ2-2; D is possibly TRBD2 (5 bases). Between the trimmed V and J ends, which lost 0 bases and 8 bases, there was a span of 13 bases. The CDR3 runs 15 residues. Germline V lookup: CDR1 LGHDT, CDR2 YNNKEL (reference sequence). The CDR3 protein is CASSQDRGYIGELFF. DNA for the CDR3: TGTGCCAGCAGCCAAGATCGAGGGTACATAGGGGAGCTGTTTTTT. The full variable domain, completed using reference TRBV3-1 and TRBJ2-2, is DTAVSQTPKYLVTQMGNDKSIKCEQNLGHDTMYWYKQDSKKFLKIMFSYNNKELIINETVPNRFSPKSPDKAHLNLHINSLELGDSAVYFCASSQDRGYIGELFFGEGSRLTVL.

The CDR3, as DNA: TGTGCCAGCAGTTACTCGGCCGGGGTGGGCTATGGCTACACCTTC. It encodes CASSYSAGVGYGYTF. The V gene is TRBV6-5, the J gene TRBJ1-2; no definite D call. V dropped 0 bases and J dropped 4 bases, with 12 bases sitting between them. Germline-derived CDR1 and CDR2 are MNHEY and SVGAGI. The CDR3 loop spans 15 amino acids.

This sequence joins TRBV7-9 and TRBJ2-4; 11 bases are a match to TRBD1. Germline V gene data show CDR1 as SEHNR and CDR2 as FQNEAQ (reference sequence). The J segment lost 8 bases and the V segment lost 2 bases, leaving 5 bases of the junction unmatched. This CDR3 spans 15 amino acids. CDR3 sequence (DNA): TGTGCCAGCAGCTTAATGGGACAGGGGGGAGACATTCAGTACTTC. Translation gives CASSLMGQGGDIQYF.

This clonotype was seen a few times. The V call is TRBV19, the J call TRBJ2-7; 16 nucleotides agree with TRBD2. Trimming at V came to 6 bases and at J to 6 bases, leaving 5 bases not matched to a gene. Germline V gene lookup returns CDR1 LNHDA and CDR2 SQIVND (reference sequence). CDR3 length: 15 amino acids. The CDR3 spells CASRGLAGGPAEQYF. The CDR3 nucleotides are TGTGCCAGTAGGGGACTAGCGGGAGGGCCGGCCGAGCAGTACTTC.

This clonotype was detected many times. CDR3 residues: CASSPGLAGGYEQYF. In nucleotides, the CDR3 is TGCGCCAGCAGCCCCGGACTAGCGGGAGGGTACGAGCAGTACTTC. The chain joins TRBV5-1 to TRBJ2-7; the match to TRBD2 covers 15 bases. The CDR3 length is 15 residues. Per germline, CDR1 SGHRS and CDR2 YFSETQ. V lost 4 bases to trimming and J lost 4 bases; unmatched junction nucleotides: 3.

In this sample, this clonotype turned up a few times. The CDR3 loop is CASSLDGSGTYNEQFF. Written as DNA, the CDR3 is TGTGCCAGCAGCTTAGATGGTAGCGGGACCTACAATGAGCAGTTCTTC. The J gene is TRBJ2-1, the V gene TRBV11-3; 8 bases fit TRBD2. This CDR3 is 16 amino acids long. CDR1 is SGHNT, CDR2 YENEEA, per germline. V was clipped by 0 bases and J by 2 bases; unmatched bases: 3.

There are a few counts of this clonotype. The rearrangement uses TRBV7-6 and TRBJ2-1; D unclear. The germline gives CDR1 SGHVS, CDR2 FNYEAQ. Trimming removed 1 base from V and 10 bases from J, with 8 bases in between. The CDR3 has 12 amino acids. CDR3 sequence: CASSLEFGEQFF. The CDR3 DNA follows: TGTGCCAGCAGCTTAGAGTTCGGGGAGCAGTTCTTC.

This clonotype occurred many times. This chain connects TRBV20-1 to TRBJ2-3; D call uncertain. CDR1 DFQATT and CDR2 SNEGSKA come from the germline V gene (reference sequence). V lost 2 bases and J 2 bases, leaving 8 bases between the germline ends. The CDR3 extends over 13 amino acids. The CDR3 reads CSARNQDTDTQYF. As DNA, the CDR3 is TGCAGTGCTAGAAATCAGGACACAGATACGCAGTATTTT.

CDR3 sequence: CASSLQGRNTEAFF. The CDR3 coding sequence is TGTGCCAGCAGTTTGCAGGGTCGGAACACTGAAGCTTTCTTT. The gene calls are TRBV12-3 or TRBV12-4 and TRBJ1-1; weak D call: TRBD1 (5 bases). The CDR3 is 14 amino acids. Trimming pared 3 bases from V and 1 base from J, leaving 9 bases between.

The V call is TRBV4-3, the J call TRBJ2-7; possibly TRBD2 for D (5 bases). Germline V gene lookup returns CDR1 LGHNA and CDR2 YSLEER. The length of the CDR3 is 16 residues. The V end lost 0 bases, the J end lost 2 bases, and 14 bases lay between the germline ends. The CDR3 nucleotides read TGCGCCAGCAGCCAAGACCTGGGAACCGGGACCTACGAGCAGTACTTC. Amino acid sequence: CASSQDLGTGTYEQYF.

The rearrangement joins TRBV7-9 to TRBJ1-2; D call uncertain. The germline CDR1 and CDR2 sequences are SEHNR and FQNEAQ (reference sequence). CDR3 length equals 15 residues. Trimming left V 10 bases short and J 0 bases short, with 18 bases between. CDR3 amino acids: CATPGHRLANYGYTF. The DNA for the CDR3 is TGTGCCACCCCCGGCCACAGACTTGCTAACTATGGCTACACCTTC.

This clonotype appeared many times. V is TRBV12-3 or TRBV12-4 and J is TRBJ2-7; D possibly corresponds to TRBD2 (7 bases). Trimming removed 7 bases at V and 3 bases at J, with 19 bases between. The CDR3 totals 15 residues. This chain's CDR3 is CASTQTGLVFYEQYF. CDR3 bases: TGTGCCAGCACCCAGACAGGACTAGTTTTCTACGAGCAGTACTTC.

The chain couples TRBV4-1 to TRBJ1-1; D unclear. Germline lookup yields CDR1 MGHRA and CDR2 YSYEKL. The CDR3 runs to 13 residues. The V and J ends lost 8 bases and 3 bases respectively, with 13 bases between them. CDR3 in DNA: TGCGCCAGCCTGGGGTTCGAGGACACTGAAGCTTTCTTT. Protein product: CASLGFEDTEAFF.

The chain combines TRBV7-8 with TRBJ1-2; D uncertain. V gave up 1 base and J gave up 7 bases, with 13 bases separating them. Germline V gene lookup returns CDR1 SGHVS and CDR2 FQNEAQ. This CDR3 spans 14 amino acids. CDR3 loop: CASSLESGRTGYTF. As DNA, the CDR3 is TGTGCCAGCAGCTTAGAGTCGGGCAGGACTGGCTACACCTTC.

This clonotype showed up just a few times. The CDR3 bases are TGTGCCAGCAGCATCGGATACGAGCAGTACTTC. This codes for CASSIGYEQYF. The J gene is TRBJ2-7, the V gene TRBV19; D call uncertain. The CDR3 length is 11 residues. The germline CDR1 and CDR2 sequences are LNHDA and SQIVND (reference sequence). V was shortened by 9 bases and J by 4 bases, with 10 bases between the two germline ends.

CDR3 sequence: CASSFGQGVSEKLFF. The CDR3 region has the DNA TGTGCCAGCAGCTTCGGACAGGGAGTGTCTGAAAAACTGTTTTTT. The chain has TRBV7-9 and TRBJ1-4; 8 positions agree with TRBD1. The germline V gene encodes CDR1 SEHNR and CDR2 FQNEAQ (reference sequence). With 3 bases clipped from V and 7 bases from J, the junction kept 7 bases outside the gene matches. The CDR3 length is 15 residues.

The genes are TRBV7-9 and TRBJ1-5; TRBD1 matches at 7 bases. Looked up from germline, CDR1 is SEHNR and CDR2 is FQNEAQ (reference sequence). V was pared by 4 bases and J by 13 bases, with 13 bases of the junction left unmatched. This CDR3 region has 14 residues. The DNA for the CDR3 is TGTGCCAGCAGCTCGGACAGGAAAGTCTTACTACAGCATTTT. Its translation: CASSSDRKVLLQHF.

This clonotype was detected only a few times. The V call is TRBV4-3, the J call TRBJ2-3, with 12 bases fitting TRBD2. After removal of 3 bases from V and 1 base from J, the junction contained 8 bases not matched to a gene. This CDR3 has 18 residues. Germline-derived CDR1 and CDR2 are LGHNA and YSLEER. CDR3 nucleotides: TGCGCCAGCAGCCAGTCGTGGACTAGCGGGAAGGGCACAGATACGCAGTATTTT. It is translated as CASSQSWTSGKGTDTQYF.

V usage is TRBV30 and J usage is TRBJ2-1, with TRBD2 matching 14 bases. J gave up 10 bases and V 5 bases, and 4 bases lay outside the gene matches. The V gene's germline CDR1 is GTSNPN and CDR2 SVGIG (reference sequence). The CDR3 is 13 residues long. In DNA form, the CDR3 reads TGTGCCTGGGGACTAGCGGGAGGTTACGAGCAGTTCTTC. Translation gives CAWGLAGGYEQFF.

V usage is TRBV24-1 and J usage is TRBJ2-1, with D unclear. The CDR3 sequence is 15 residues long. V lost 1 base and J 2 bases, leaving 8 bases between the germline ends. Germline lookup yields CDR1 KGHDR and CDR2 SFDVKD. The CDR3, as DNA: TGTGCCACCAGTGATTTTGCAGTCACCTACAATGAGCAGTTCTTC. This sequence encodes CATSDFAVTYNEQFF.

The chain is built from TRBV20-1 and TRBJ2-1; D is unclear. Germline-derived CDR1 and CDR2 are DFQATT and SNEGSKA (reference sequence). Deletions cut 0 bases from V and 0 bases from J, with 12 bases between. This CDR3 contains 16 residues. In nucleotides, the CDR3 is TGCAGTGCTAGAGATCCCTCGGGCGCCTCCTACAATGAGCAGTTCTTC. Translating gives CSARDPSGASYNEQFF.

In this sample, this clonotype turned up a few times. This rearrangement joins TRBV13 to TRBJ1-4; D gene ambiguous. CDR1 is PRHDT, CDR2 FYEKMQ, per germline (reference sequence). Trimming left V 7 bases short and J 6 bases short, with 12 bases between. The CDR3 totals 13 residues. The CDR3 DNA follows: TGTGCCAGCAACTCCAGAGGATATGAAAAACTGTTTTTT. Its protein product is CASNSRGYEKLFF.

The genes are TRBV15 and TRBJ1-1; D is unresolved. Deletions cut 2 bases from V and 0 bases from J, with 10 bases between. The CDR3 extends over 15 amino acids. In germline, CDR1 is LNHNV, CDR2 YYDKDF (reference sequence). This CDR3 reads CATSRSRLLNTEAFF. In nucleotides, the CDR3 is TGTGCCACCAGCAGAAGCAGATTGTTGAACACTGAAGCTTTCTTT. The variable domain in full, with the rest retrieved from reference TRBV15 and TRBJ1-1, is DAMVIQNPRYQVTQFGKPVTLSCSQTLNHNVMYWYQQKSSQAPKLLFHYYDKDFNNEADTPDNFQSRRPNTSFCFLDIRSPGLGDTAMYLCATSRSRLLNTEAFFGQGTRLTVV.

The chain joins TRBV20-1 to TRBJ2-3; no firm D call. Trimming took off 2 bases at V and 0 bases at J, with 9 bases between the two ends. The CDR3 covers 14 residues. The germline CDR1 and CDR2 sequences are DFQATT and SNEGSKA (reference sequence). The CDR3 here is CSARSLESTDTQYF. CDR3 nucleotide sequence: TGCAGTGCTAGAAGTCTAGAAAGCACAGATACGCAGTATTTT.

This chain links TRBV10-3 with TRBJ1-1, with 10 nucleotides matching TRBD1. The CDR3 sequence is 14 residues long. CDR1 and CDR2 from the germline V gene are ENHRY and SYGVKD. The V and J ends lost 6 bases and 2 bases, in that order; junction bases with no gene match: 3. CDR3: CAIRGTGVNTEAFF. Written as DNA, the CDR3 is TGTGCCATCAGGGGGACAGGGGTTAACACTGAAGCTTTCTTT.

A few counts support this clonotype. The V call is TRBV3-1, the J call TRBJ2-3, with 10 bases identical to TRBD2. The V gene end was trimmed by 0 bases and the J gene end by 4 bases; junction bases not matched to a gene: 10. CDR3 length: 18 amino acids. CDR1 LGHDT and CDR2 YNNKEL come from the germline V gene (reference sequence). The CDR3 here is CASSQEGVRTSGADTQYF. In DNA form, the CDR3 reads TGTGCCAGCAGCCAAGAGGGGGTCAGGACTAGCGGCGCAGATACGCAGTATTTT.

The chain combines TRBV5-1 with TRBJ2-2, with 9 nucleotides matching TRBD1. This CDR3 contains 14 residues. CDR1 SGHRS and CDR2 YFSETQ come from the germline V gene. The J segment lost 6 bases and the V segment lost 4 bases, leaving 4 bases of the junction unmatched. The CDR3 DNA reads as TGCGCCAGCAGCACAGACAGGGGGGCCGGGGAGCTGTTTTTT. This codes for CASSTDRGAGELFF.